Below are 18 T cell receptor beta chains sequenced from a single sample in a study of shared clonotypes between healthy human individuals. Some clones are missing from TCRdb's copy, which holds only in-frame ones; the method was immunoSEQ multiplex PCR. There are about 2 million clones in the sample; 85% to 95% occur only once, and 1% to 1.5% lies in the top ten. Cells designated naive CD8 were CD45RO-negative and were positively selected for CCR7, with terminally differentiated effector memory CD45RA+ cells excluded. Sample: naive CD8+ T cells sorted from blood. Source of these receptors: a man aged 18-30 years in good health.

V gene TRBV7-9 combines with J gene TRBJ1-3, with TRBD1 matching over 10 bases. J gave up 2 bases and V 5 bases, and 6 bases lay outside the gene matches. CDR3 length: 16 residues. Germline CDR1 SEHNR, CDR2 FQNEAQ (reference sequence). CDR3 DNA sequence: TGTGCCAGCAGCAATCCCGGGACAGGGGCTGGAAACACCATATATTTT. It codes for CASSNPGTGAGNTIYF.

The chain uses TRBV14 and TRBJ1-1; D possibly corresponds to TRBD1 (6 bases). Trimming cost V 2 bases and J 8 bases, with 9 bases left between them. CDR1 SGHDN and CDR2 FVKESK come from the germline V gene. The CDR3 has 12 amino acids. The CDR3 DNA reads TGTGCCAGCAGCCAAACCCAGGGGGAAGCTTTCTTT. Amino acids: CASSQTQGEAFF.

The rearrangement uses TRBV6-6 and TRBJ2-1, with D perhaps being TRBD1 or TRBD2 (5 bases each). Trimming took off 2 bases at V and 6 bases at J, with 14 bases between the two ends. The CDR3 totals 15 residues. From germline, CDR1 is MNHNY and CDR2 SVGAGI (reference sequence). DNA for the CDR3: TGTGCCAGCAGTTACCAAGGGACGGGACCCAATGAGCAGTTCTTC. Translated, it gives CASSYQGTGPNEQFF.

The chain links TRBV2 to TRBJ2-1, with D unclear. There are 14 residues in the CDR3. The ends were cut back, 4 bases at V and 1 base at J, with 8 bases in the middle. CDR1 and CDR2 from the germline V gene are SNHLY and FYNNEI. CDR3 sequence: CASSAPNSYNEQFF. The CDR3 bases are TGTGCCAGCAGTGCTCCCAATTCCTACAATGAGCAGTTCTTC.

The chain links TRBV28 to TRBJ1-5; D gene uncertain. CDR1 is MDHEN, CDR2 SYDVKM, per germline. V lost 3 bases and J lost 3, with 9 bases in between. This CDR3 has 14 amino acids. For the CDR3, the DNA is TGTGCCAGCAGTTTCACTGGGCTCAATCAGCCCCAGCATTTT. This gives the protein CASSFTGLNQPQHF.

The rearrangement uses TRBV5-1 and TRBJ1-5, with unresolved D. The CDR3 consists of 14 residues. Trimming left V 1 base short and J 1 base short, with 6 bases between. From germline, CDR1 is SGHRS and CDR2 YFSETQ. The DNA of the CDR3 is TGCGCCAGCAGCTTGCTCCCCAGCAATCAGCCCCAGCATTTT. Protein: CASSLLPSNQPQHF.

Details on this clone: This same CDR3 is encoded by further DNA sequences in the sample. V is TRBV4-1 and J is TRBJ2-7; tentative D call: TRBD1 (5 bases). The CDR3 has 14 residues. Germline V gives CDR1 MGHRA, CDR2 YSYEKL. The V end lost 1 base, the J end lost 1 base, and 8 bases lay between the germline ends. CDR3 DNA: TGCGCCAGCAGCCAAGTGGACACATCCTACGAGCAGTACTTC. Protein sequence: CASSQVDTSYEQYF.

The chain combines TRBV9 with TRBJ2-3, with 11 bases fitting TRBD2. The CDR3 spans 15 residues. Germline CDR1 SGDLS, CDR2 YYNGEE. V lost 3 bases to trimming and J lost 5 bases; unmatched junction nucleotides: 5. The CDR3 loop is CASSETSGNLDTQYF. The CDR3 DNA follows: TGTGCCAGCAGCGAGACTAGCGGGAATCTAGATACGCAGTATTTT. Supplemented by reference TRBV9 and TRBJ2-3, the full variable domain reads DSGVTQTPKHLITATGQRVTLRCSPRSGDLSVYWYQQSLDQGLQFLIQYYNGEERAKGNILERFSAQQFPDLHSELNLSSLELGDSALYFCASSETSGNLDTQYFGPGTRLTVL.

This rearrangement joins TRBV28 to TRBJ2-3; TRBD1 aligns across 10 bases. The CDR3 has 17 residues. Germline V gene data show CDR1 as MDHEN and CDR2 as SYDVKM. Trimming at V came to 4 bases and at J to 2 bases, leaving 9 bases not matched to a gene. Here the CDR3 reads CASSSGTGAVYTDTQYF. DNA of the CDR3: TGTGCCAGCAGTTCCGGGACAGGGGCAGTTTACACAGATACGCAGTATTTT.

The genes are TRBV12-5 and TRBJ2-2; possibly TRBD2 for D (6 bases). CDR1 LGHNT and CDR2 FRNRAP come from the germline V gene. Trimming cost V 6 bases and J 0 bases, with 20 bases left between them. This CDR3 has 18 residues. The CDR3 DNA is TGTGCTAGTGGCCCCTCCTACCGGGACTTTACGAACACCGGGGAGCTGTTTTTT. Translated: CASGPSYRDFTNTGELFF.

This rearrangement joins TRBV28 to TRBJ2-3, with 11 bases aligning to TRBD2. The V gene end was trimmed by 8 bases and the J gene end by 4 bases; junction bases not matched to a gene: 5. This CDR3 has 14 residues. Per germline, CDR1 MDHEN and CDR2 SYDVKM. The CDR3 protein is CASLLAGAPDTQYF. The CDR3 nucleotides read TGTGCCAGCTTACTAGCGGGAGCCCCAGATACGCAGTATTTT.

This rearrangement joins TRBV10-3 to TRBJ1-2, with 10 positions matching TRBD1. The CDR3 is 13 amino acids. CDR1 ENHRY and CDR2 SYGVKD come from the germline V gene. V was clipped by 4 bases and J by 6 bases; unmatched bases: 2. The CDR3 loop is CAISADRGDGYTF. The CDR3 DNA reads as TGTGCCATCAGTGCGGACAGGGGGGATGGCTACACCTTC.

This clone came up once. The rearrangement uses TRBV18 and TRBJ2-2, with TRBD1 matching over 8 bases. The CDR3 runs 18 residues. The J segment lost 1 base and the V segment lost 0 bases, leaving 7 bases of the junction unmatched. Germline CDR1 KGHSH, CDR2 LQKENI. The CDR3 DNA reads TGTGCCAGCTCACCACCCCCATTGACAGGGGAGAACACCGGGGAGCTGTTTTTT. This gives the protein CASSPPPLTGENTGELFF.

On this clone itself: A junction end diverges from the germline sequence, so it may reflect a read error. Here the CDR3 reads CASNLGVSDTDTQYF. The CDR3 coding sequence is TGCGCCAGCAACTTGGGGGTCTCGGACACAGATACGCAGTATTTT. This chain joins TRBV5-1 and TRBJ2-3; D could derive from TRBD1 or TRBD2 (5 bases each). Germline values: CDR1 SGHRS, CDR2 YFSETQ. The length of the CDR3 is 15 residues. Using reference TRBV5-1 and TRBJ2-3 for the parts outside the CDR3, the full variable domain is KAGVTQTPRYLIKTRGQQVTLSCSPISGHRSVSWYQQTPGQGLQFLFEYFSETQRNKGNFPGRFSGRQFSNSRSEMNVSTLELGDSALYLCASNLGVSDTDTQYFGPGTRLTVL.

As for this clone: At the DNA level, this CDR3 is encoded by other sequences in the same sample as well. CDR3 loop: CASSLGGTNEKLFF. The CDR3 coding sequence is TGTGCCAGCAGCTTGGGCGGGACTAATGAAAAACTGTTTTTT. The chain has TRBV27 and TRBJ1-4, with D uncertain. CDR3 size: 14 residues. The germline CDR1 and CDR2 sequences are MNHEY and SMNVEV (reference sequence). V was pared by 6 bases and J by 2 bases, with 10 bases between.

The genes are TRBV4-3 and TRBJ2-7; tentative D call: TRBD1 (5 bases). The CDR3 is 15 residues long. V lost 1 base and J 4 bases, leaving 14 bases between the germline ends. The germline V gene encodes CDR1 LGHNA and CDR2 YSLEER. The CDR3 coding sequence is TGCGCCAGCAGCCAAGTCGCAGGGCAGGGATACGAGCAGTACTTC. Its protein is CASSQVAGQGYEQYF.

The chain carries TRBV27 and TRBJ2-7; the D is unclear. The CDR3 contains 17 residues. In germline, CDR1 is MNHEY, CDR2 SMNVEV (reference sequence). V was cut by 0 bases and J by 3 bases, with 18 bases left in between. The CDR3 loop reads CASSLSKGSPKFYEQYF. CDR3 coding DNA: TGTGCCAGCAGTTTATCAAAGGGTTCGCCCAAGTTCTACGAGCAGTACTTC.

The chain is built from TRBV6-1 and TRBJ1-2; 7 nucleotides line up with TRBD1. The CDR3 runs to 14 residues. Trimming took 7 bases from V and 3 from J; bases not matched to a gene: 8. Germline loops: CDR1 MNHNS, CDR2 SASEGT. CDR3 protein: CASTSRTGDYGYTF. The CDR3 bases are TGTGCCAGCACCTCTCGGACAGGAGACTATGGCTACACCTTC.